Each of the 17 T cell receptor beta chains below was sequenced from the same sample in a study of shared clonotypes between healthy human individuals (TCRdb year 2020). The library was obtained by the immunoSEQ multiplex PCR assay. TCRdb's version of the immuneACCESS table is confined to in-frame rearrangements and falls short of the full clone set. An unresolved V gene accounts for under half of the shortfall where checked; the remainder is of unknown origin. The sample table lists some 550,000 clones, about 97% of them with a count of one. The ten largest account for less than 0.065% of the sample. The sample taken for sequencing was naive CD4+ T cells sorted from blood. Explained via the paper, the cell subset or site label denotes: CD45RA+ positively selected. The receptors originated from a woman in her 30s in good health.

Details on this clone: One end of the junction is discordant with germline, which a read error may explain. DNA of the CDR3: TGTGCCAGCAGCTCGGGACCGACGACGAACACTGAAGCTTTCTTT. Translated, it gives CASSSGPTTNTEAFF. The V and J genes are TRBV5-3 and TRBJ1-1, with D maybe TRBD1 (5 bases). TRBV5-3 is labeled an ORF, and its function is uncertain. The CDR3 sequence is 15 residues long.

A remark on this clone: A junction end diverges from the germline sequence, so it may reflect a read error. This chain connects TRBV28 to TRBJ2-7; maybe TRBD2 (6 bases). The CDR3 loop spans 13 amino acids. Germline lookup yields CDR1 MDHEN and CDR2 SYDVKM. CDR3 loop: CASSFEGRHEQYF. The CDR3 nucleotides read TGTGCCAGCAGTTTCGAAGGGAGGCACGAGCAATACTTC. Supplemented by reference TRBV28 and TRBJ2-7, the full variable domain reads DVKVTQSSRYLVKRTGEKVFLECVQDMDHENMFWYRQDPGLGLRLIYFSYDVKMKEKGDIPEGYSVSREKKERFSLILESASTNQTSMYLCASSFEGRHEQYFGPGTRLTVT.

V gene TRBV5-8 combines with J gene TRBJ1-2; D gene unclear. The CDR3 spans 14 residues. In germline, CDR1 is SGHTS, CDR2 YDEGEE. Trimming cost V 0 bases and J 4 bases, with 10 bases left between them. The CDR3 bases are TGTGCCAGCAGCTTGGCCGGAGTGCTCTATGGCTACACCTTC. This sequence encodes CASSLAGVLYGYTF.

The chain joins TRBV28 to TRBJ1-2; 7 bases map to TRBD1. The CDR3 is made up of 12 amino acids. Germline V gene data show CDR1 as MDHEN and CDR2 as SYDVKM. V shed 5 bases, J shed 8 bases, and the junction held 5 bases outside the gene matches. CDR3 residues: CASSKDRYGYTF. CDR3 bases: TGTGCCAGCAGTAAGGACAGGTACGGCTACACCTTC.

J is TRBJ2-7 and V is TRBV6-5, with 12 bases aligning to TRBD1. CDR1 and CDR2 from the germline V gene are MNHEY and SVGAGI. J was trimmed by 3 bases and V by 6 bases; bases with no gene match: 6. The CDR3 sequence is 15 residues long. The CDR3 protein is CASRSGTGGIYEQYF. CDR3 in DNA: TGTGCCAGCAGATCCGGGACAGGGGGCATCTACGAGCAGTACTTC.

This chain links TRBV4-1 with TRBJ2-1; D remains unclear. This CDR3 has 13 residues. Trimming shortened V by 4 bases and J by 11 bases, and 15 bases separated the two germline ends. CDR1 is MGHRA, CDR2 YSYEKL, per germline. The CDR3 loop is CASSRLTDVKQFF. The CDR3 DNA reads TGCGCCAGCAGCCGCCTTACAGATGTGAAGCAGTTCTTC.

The chain employs TRBV6-1 and TRBJ1-1; D possibly corresponds to TRBD1 (6 bases). Trimming stripped 6 bases from V and 2 bases from J, with 10 bases between. In germline, CDR1 is MNHNS, CDR2 SASEGT. The CDR3 runs to 13 residues. The CDR3 region is CASRQGVNTEAFF. The CDR3 DNA sequence: TGTGCCAGCAGACAGGGAGTCAACACTGAAGCTTTCTTT.

The J gene is TRBJ2-2, the V gene TRBV19; D gene ambiguous. V was shortened by 6 bases and J by 2 bases, with 10 bases between the two germline ends. The CDR3 extends over 14 amino acids. Germline V CDR1 and CDR2: LNHDA, SQIVND (reference sequence). The CDR3 DNA reads as TGTGCCAGTAGCTACGAAGGAAACACCGGGGAGCTGTTTTTT. It translates to CASSYEGNTGELFF.

This clone showed up just once. The chain recombines TRBV6-5 with TRBJ2-7; 7 bases are a match to TRBD2. The CDR3 runs to 12 residues. CDR1 is MNHEY, CDR2 SVGAGI, per germline. J lost 5 bases, V lost 6 bases, and 4 bases had no gene match. Written as DNA, the CDR3 is TGTGCCAGCAGCGGCGGGAGCGACGAGCAGTACTTC. It yields the protein CASSGGSDEQYF.

The gene calls are TRBV6-5 and TRBJ1-5; D not resolved. The CDR3 spans 13 residues. The V end was cut by 6 bases, the J end by 4 bases, with 10 bases between. CDR1 MNHEY and CDR2 SVGAGI come from the germline V gene. The CDR3 nucleotides read TGTGCCAGCAGCCCTCTTGGGAATCAGCCCCAGCATTTT. It specifies CASSPLGNQPQHF.

The chain is built from TRBV27 and TRBJ1-2, with TRBD1 as a possible D gene (6 bases). The CDR3 covers 13 residues. In germline, CDR1 is MNHEY, CDR2 SMNVEV (reference sequence). The ends were cut back, 3 bases at V and 4 bases at J, with 9 bases in the middle. The CDR3 DNA reads TGTGCCAGCAGTTTTACAGGGACCTATGGCTACACCTTC. This sequence encodes CASSFTGTYGYTF.

A word on this clone: Distinct nucleotide sequences in the sample also encode this CDR3. The gene calls are TRBV6-1 and TRBJ2-7; no definite D call. The V and J ends lost 4 bases and 3 bases respectively, with 4 bases between them. This CDR3 spans 11 amino acids. Germline CDR1 MNHNS, CDR2 SASEGT. This CDR3 is CASSGSYEQYF. The DNA of the CDR3 is TGTGCCAGCAGTGGGAGCTACGAGCAGTACTTC.

About this clone: In the same sample, other DNA sequences code for this CDR3. The chain couples TRBV5-1 to TRBJ2-2; 8 positions match TRBD1. Germline V lookup: CDR1 SGHRS, CDR2 YFSETQ. This CDR3 spans 15 amino acids. Unmatched junction bases numbered 3, after V lost 0 bases and J lost 5 bases. CDR3 residues: CASSLAGGRTGELFF. CDR3 nucleotide sequence: TGCGCCAGCAGCTTGGCAGGGGGCCGGACCGGGGAGCTGTTTTTT.

The chain employs TRBV6-1 and TRBJ1-3; 7 bases fit TRBD1. The V segment lost 4 bases and the J segment 10 bases; nucleotides outside the gene matches: 16. Looked up from germline, CDR1 is MNHNS and CDR2 is SASEGT. CDR3 length: 16 amino acids. This CDR3 is CASSGYKDRAGGTIYF. The CDR3 region has the DNA TGTGCCAGCAGTGGCTACAAAGACAGGGCCGGAGGTACCATATATTTT.

This clone has only one observation. The V gene is TRBV2, the J gene TRBJ2-3; 7 bases line up with TRBD2. V was pared by 8 bases and J by 1 base, with 6 bases of the junction left unmatched. CDR1 is SNHLY and CDR2 is FYNNEI in the germline V gene. The CDR3 spans 14 residues. The CDR3 spells CASSGGSGTDTQYF. The CDR3 nucleotides read TGTGCCAGCTCGGGCGGGAGTGGCACAGATACGCAGTATTTT.

In this sample, this clone turned up once. The chain has TRBV15 and TRBJ1-5; D is uncertain. The CDR3 length is 15 residues. CDR1 is LNHNV and CDR2 is YYDKDF in the germline V gene (reference sequence). V lost 1 base, J lost 0 bases, and 7 bases lay in between. The CDR3 region has the DNA TGTGCCACCAGCAGAGGTCTGAATAGCAATCAGCCCCAGCATTTT. This gives the protein CATSRGLNSNQPQHF.

V is TRBV28 and J is TRBJ2-3, with 9 bases identical to TRBD1. The J segment lost 0 bases and the V segment lost 6 bases, leaving 4 bases of the junction unmatched. There are 15 residues in the CDR3. CDR1 and CDR2 from the germline V gene are MDHEN and SYDVKM. CDR3 protein: CASRGTGKSTDTQYF. Written as DNA, the CDR3 is TGTGCCAGCAGGGGGACAGGGAAGAGCACAGATACGCAGTATTTT.